The text below deals with one TCR beta chain. Its antigen remains unidentified. There are no base qualities to consult, and no much larger clone falls within one base. The immunoSEQ Assay, a bias-controlled multiplex PCR, was used to amplify TCRbeta CDR3 regions from genomic DNA. Concerning the study's data processing: Nucleated cell counts per sample were estimated from amplification of reference gene primers within the assay. To quantify the absolute abundance of each unique TCRbeta CDR3 rearrangement, sequence reads were collapsed and filtered. For each sample, productive Simpson clonality was calculated as the square root of Simpson's diversity index across productive rearrangements. TCRdb mirrors the immuneACCESS table, restricted to in-frame sequences. Some clones are absent from its copies; in checked studies, under half trace to an unresolved V gene, and the reason for the others is unknown. The DNA was the basis for D and trimming; V, J and clone size are from that table. The sample table lists 220,000 or so clones, around 91% of them with a count of one. The top ten constitute about 16% of the sample.

The sample is drawn from a study of blood T cell repertoires in COVID-19 (dated by TCRdb to the early 2020s). Concerning the study at large: Samples covering the acute and convalescent phases of COVID-19 were provided by collaborators in the United States, Italy and Spain. The material from the prospective study consisted of cDNA or gDNA derived from T cells, B-cell-depleted T cells, or PBMCs. The dataset comprised deeply sampled blood TCRbeta repertoires from subjects exposed to, actively infected with, or recovered from COVID-19. The repertoires were released in a freely available public database intended as a resource for research on the immune response to SARS-CoV-2. The samples were drawn from the first 160 participants of the ongoing ImmuneRACE study and from about 1,200 subjects provided by 6 global collaborators. Nearly every sample came with metadata listing a de-identified subject ID, COVID-19 status, age in years and sex. HLA class I and class II types, where available, came from metadata supplied by the sample provider rather than from assay-based typing.

In the prospective study, participants were 18 to 89 years old, resided in approximately 25 geographic areas of the United States, and were enrolled through a virtual design. To assign participants to cohorts, the prospective study relied on clinical history that participants themselves reported in a screening survey and a study questionnaire. Exposed participants had been in contact with someone with a PCR-confirmed or clinician-diagnosed COVID-19 case within 2 weeks of study entry. Each participant in the prospective study had whole blood, serum and a nasopharyngeal or oropharyngeal swab collected by mobile phlebotomists. Prospective study participants could optionally give additional blood draws and questionnaires over a roughly two-month period. Blood samples from the prospective study were shipped frozen or at room temperature prior to DNA extraction. The germline V gene yields LGHNA for CDR1 and YSLEER for CDR2. Measured from the cysteine to the phenylalanine, the CDR3 is 13 residues long. Of all the DNA, just the CDR3 is kept, 39 bases in frame from base 1. Trimming removed 4 bases from V and 5 bases from J, leaving 9 bases between the germline ends.

Overall study outcomes, separate from this receptor: The amount of clinical and demographic metadata varied by source and participant and was provided uncurated.

The sequence was obtained from a man aged 25 to 40 who had been exposed to COVID-19. Material: PBMCs or T cells enriched from blood (not recorded which). Recombination linked TRBV4-3 to TRBJ1-5; too little of a D gene remains to name it. CDR3 region: CASSPFRDQPQHF. The DNA sequence reads TGCGCCAGCAGCCCGTTCCGGGATCAGCCCCAGCATTTT.